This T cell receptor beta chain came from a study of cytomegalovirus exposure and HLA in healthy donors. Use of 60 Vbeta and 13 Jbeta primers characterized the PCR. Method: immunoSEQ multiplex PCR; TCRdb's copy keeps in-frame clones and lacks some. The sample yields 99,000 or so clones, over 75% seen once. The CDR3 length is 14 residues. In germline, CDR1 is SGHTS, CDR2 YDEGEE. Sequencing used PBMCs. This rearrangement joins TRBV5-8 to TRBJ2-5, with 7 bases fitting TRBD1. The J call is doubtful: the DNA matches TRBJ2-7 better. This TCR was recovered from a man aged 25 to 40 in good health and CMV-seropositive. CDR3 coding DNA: TGTGCCAGCAGCTTAGGGGACAGCTCCTACGAGCAGTACTTC. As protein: CASSLGDSSYEQYF.